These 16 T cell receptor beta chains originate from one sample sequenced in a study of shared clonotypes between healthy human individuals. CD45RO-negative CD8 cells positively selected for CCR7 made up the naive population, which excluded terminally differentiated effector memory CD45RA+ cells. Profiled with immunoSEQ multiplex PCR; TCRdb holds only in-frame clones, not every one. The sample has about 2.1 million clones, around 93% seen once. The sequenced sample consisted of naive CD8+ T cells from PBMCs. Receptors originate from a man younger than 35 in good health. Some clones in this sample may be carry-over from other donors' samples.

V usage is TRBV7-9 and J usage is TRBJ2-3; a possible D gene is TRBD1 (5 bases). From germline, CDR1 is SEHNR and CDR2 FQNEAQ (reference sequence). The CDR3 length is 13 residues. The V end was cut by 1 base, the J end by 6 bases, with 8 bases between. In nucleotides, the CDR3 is TGTGCCAGCAGCTTAGGACAGCTGGATACGCAGTATTTT. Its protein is CASSLGQLDTQYF.

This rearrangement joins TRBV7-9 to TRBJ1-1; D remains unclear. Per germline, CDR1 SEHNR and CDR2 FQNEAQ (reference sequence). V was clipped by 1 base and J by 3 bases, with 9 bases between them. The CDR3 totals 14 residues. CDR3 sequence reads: CASSLGGMHTEAFF. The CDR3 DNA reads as TGTGCCAGCAGCTTAGGGGGTATGCACACTGAAGCTTTCTTT.

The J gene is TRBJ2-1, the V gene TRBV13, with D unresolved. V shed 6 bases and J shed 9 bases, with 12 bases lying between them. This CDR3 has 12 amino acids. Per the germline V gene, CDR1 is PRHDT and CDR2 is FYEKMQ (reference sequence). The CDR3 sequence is CASSLVQVEQFF. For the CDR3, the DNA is TGTGCCAGCAGTCTGGTACAAGTTGAGCAGTTCTTC.

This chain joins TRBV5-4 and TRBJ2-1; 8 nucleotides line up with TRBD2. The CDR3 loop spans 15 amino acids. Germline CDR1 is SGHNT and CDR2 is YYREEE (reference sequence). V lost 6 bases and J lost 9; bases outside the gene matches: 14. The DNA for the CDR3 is TGTGCCAGCACGCCGGGACTAGTGGATCCCACTGAGCAGTTCTTC. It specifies CASTPGLVDPTEQFF.

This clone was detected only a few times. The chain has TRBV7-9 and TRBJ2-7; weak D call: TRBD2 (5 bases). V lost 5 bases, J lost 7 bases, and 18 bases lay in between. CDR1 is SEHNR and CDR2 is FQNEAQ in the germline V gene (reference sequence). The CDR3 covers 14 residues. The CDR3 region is CASSPIPDLLEQYF. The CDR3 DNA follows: TGTGCCAGCAGCCCAATTCCGGACTTGCTGGAGCAGTACTTC. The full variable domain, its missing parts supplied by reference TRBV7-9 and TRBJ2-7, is DTGVSQNPRHKITKRGQNVTFRCDPISEHNRLYWYRQTLGQGPEFLTYFQNEAQLEKSRLLSDRFSAERPKGSFSTLEIQRTEQGDSAMYLCASSPIPDLLEQYFGPGTRLTVT.

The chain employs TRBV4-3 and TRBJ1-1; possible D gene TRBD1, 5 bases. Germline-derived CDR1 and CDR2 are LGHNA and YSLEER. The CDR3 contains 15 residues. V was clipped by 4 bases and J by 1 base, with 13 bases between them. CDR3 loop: CASSPYGAENTEAFF. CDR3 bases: TGCGCCAGCAGCCCATACGGGGCTGAGAACACTGAAGCTTTCTTT.

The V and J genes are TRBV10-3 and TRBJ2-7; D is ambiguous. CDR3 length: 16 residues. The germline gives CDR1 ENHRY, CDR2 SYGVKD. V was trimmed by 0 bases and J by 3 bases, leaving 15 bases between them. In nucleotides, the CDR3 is TGTGCCATCAGTGAGTCGTCGGTCGGCGGTCGCTACGAGCAGTACTTC. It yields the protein CAISESSVGGRYEQYF.

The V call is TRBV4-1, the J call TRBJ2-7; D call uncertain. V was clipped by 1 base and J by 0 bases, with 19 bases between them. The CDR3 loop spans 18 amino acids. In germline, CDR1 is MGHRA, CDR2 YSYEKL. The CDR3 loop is CASSQGRGETWSSYEQYF. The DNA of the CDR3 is TGCGCCAGCAGCCAAGGTAGAGGCGAGACCTGGAGCTCCTACGAGCAGTACTTC.

The CDR3 sequence: CASTQTGTFSYEQYF. The CDR3 nucleotides are TGTGCCAGCACCCAGACAGGGACTTTCTCCTACGAGCAGTACTTC. The chain has TRBV7-8 and TRBJ2-7; tentatively, D is TRBD1 (7 bases). This CDR3 contains 15 residues. Trimming removed 7 bases from V and 0 bases from J, with 16 bases in between. Germline CDR1 reads SGHVS; CDR2 reads FQNEAQ.

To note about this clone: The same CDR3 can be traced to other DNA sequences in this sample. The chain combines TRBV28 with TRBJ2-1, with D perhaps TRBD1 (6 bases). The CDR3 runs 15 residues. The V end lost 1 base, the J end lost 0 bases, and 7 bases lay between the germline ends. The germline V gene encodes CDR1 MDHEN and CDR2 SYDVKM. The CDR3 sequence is CASSLSGVSYNEQFF. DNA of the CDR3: TGTGCCAGCAGTTTATCAGGGGTCTCCTACAATGAGCAGTTCTTC.

DNA for the CDR3: TGTGCCTGGAGCCCTGATCGGCCTACAGGGGCTGGGGCCAACGTCCTGACTTTC. Translated: CAWSPDRPTGAGANVLTF. J is TRBJ2-6 and V is TRBV30, with TRBD1 identical over 7 bases. Germline V gives CDR1 GTSNPN, CDR2 SVGIG (reference sequence). After removal of 3 bases from V and 2 bases from J, the junction contained 13 bases not matched to a gene. The CDR3 spans 18 residues.

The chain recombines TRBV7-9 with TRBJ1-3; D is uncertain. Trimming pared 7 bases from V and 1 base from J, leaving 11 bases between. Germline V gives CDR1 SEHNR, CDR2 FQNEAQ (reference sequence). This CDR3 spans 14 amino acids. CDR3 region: CASTPRSSGNTIYF. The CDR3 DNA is TGTGCCAGCACGCCGAGGTCTTCTGGAAACACCATATATTTT.

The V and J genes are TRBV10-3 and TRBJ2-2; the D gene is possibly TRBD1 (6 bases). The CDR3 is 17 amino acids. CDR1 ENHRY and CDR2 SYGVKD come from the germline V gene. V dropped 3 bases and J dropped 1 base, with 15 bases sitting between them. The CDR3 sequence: CAISELSGTRNTGELFF. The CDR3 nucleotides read TGTGCCATCAGTGAATTATCCGGGACAAGGAACACCGGGGAGCTGTTTTTT.

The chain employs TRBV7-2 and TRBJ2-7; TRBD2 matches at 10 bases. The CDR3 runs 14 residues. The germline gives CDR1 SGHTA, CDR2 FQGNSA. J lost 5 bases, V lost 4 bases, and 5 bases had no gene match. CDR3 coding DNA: TGTGCCAGCAGCTCCGGGCTAGCGGGAGACGAGCAGTACTTC. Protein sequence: CASSSGLAGDEQYF.

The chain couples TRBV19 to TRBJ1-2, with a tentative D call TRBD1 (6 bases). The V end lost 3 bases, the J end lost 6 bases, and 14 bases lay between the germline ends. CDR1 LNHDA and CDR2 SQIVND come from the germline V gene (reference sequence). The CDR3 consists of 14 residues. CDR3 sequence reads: CASSIRGARHGYTF. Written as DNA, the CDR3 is TGTGCCAGTAGTATCCGGGGGGCAAGGCATGGCTACACCTTC.

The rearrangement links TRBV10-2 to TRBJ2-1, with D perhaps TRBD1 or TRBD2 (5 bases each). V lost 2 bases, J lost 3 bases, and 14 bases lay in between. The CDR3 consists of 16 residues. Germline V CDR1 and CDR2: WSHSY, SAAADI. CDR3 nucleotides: TGCGCCAGCAGTGAGAGTCTGGGGGTAAACTACAATGAGCAGTTCTTC. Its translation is CASSESLGVNYNEQFF.